One and the same sample provided the 28 T cell receptor beta chains below, sequenced in a study of shared T cell receptors in the human thymus. Repertoires were generated with immunoSEQ multiplex PCR, while TCRdb's copy carries only in-frame clones and drops some. Of 630,000 or so clones listed, more than 70% are singletons. This sample was shared with a second study, whose subject was human thymus T cells.

The sample taken for sequencing was thymocytes. These receptor sequences come from a boy less than two years old with a congenital heart defect.

This chain uses TRBV7-4 with TRBJ2-5; D uncertain. V lost 1 base and J lost 5, with 5 bases in between. The CDR3 spans 12 residues. Germline values: CDR1 SGHVT, CDR2 SQSDAQ. CDR3 amino acids: CASSLVRETQYF. The CDR3 DNA reads TGTGCCAGCAGCTTAGTCCGGGAGACCCAGTACTTC. Complete variable domain (other parts from reference TRBV7-4 and TRBJ2-5): GAGVSQSPRYKVAKRGRDVALRCDSISGHVTLYWYRQTLGQGSEVLTYSQSDAQRDKSGRPSGRFSAERPERSVSTLKIQRTEQGDSAVYLCASSLVRETQYFGPGTRLLVL.

The CDR3 spells CASRMTGVNYGYTF. DNA for the CDR3: TGTGCCAGCAGAATGACAGGGGTTAACTATGGCTACACCTTC. This chain links TRBV28 with TRBJ1-2; 8 nucleotides agree with TRBD1. The CDR3 extends over 14 amino acids. In germline, CDR1 is MDHEN, CDR2 SYDVKM. J was trimmed by 1 base and V by 6 bases; bases with no gene match: 4.

J is TRBJ2-5 and V is TRBV20-1; D is perhaps TRBD2 (5 bases). Germline V gene lookup returns CDR1 DFQATT and CDR2 SNEGSKA (reference sequence). Trimming removed 6 bases from V and 5 bases from J, with 10 bases in between. The CDR3 spans 11 residues. CDR3 sequence reads: CSAPLGETQYF. CDR3 nucleotides: TGCAGTGCCCCACTAGGCGAGACCCAGTACTTC.

The count of this clone is one. The chain uses TRBV11-2 and TRBJ1-2; perhaps TRBD1 as D (5 bases). Trimming cost V 1 base and J 4 bases, with 10 bases left between them. This CDR3 spans 14 amino acids. Germline CDR1 is SGHAT and CDR2 is FQNNGV. CDR3 nucleotide sequence: TGTGCCAGCAGCTTAGTTTGGGGGGGCTATGGCTACACCTTC. It encodes CASSLVWGGYGYTF.

Here the CDR3 reads CAISESGVTEAFF. CDR3 DNA sequence: TGTGCCATCAGTGAATCGGGGGTCACTGAAGCTTTCTTT. The chain couples TRBV10-3 to TRBJ1-1; a possible D gene is TRBD1 (5 bases). The germline CDR1 and CDR2 sequences are ENHRY and SYGVKD. V shed 3 bases and J shed 4 bases, with 9 bases lying between them. The CDR3 totals 13 residues.

Regarding this clone: Other DNA sequences in the sample encode the same CDR3. The chain carries TRBV30 and TRBJ2-7; 7 bases are a match to TRBD2. With 3 bases clipped from V and 1 base from J, the junction kept 12 bases outside the gene matches. The CDR3 runs 16 residues. Germline V lookup: CDR1 GTSNPN, CDR2 SVGIG (reference sequence). The CDR3 DNA sequence: TGTGCCTGGAGCCACCGGGAGGTAGCGGGTTCCTACGAGCAGTACTTC. Its translation: CAWSHREVAGSYEQYF.

The genes are TRBV6-1 and TRBJ2-1; 9 bases match TRBD1. Germline CDR1 is MNHNS and CDR2 is SASEGT. Germline trimming cut 7 bases from V and 4 bases from J; bases unmatched to any gene: 8. The CDR3 spans 15 residues. The CDR3 nucleotides are TGTGCCAGCAACCCGGGACAGGGAGGATACAATGAGCAGTTCTTC. Its translation is CASNPGQGGYNEQFF.

V is TRBV6-1 and J is TRBJ1-1; 11 bases line up with TRBD1. The V segment lost 7 bases and the J segment 6 bases; nucleotides outside the gene matches: 10. Germline CDR1 is MNHNS and CDR2 is SASEGT. The CDR3 covers 15 residues. Here the CDR3 reads CASTLGGTGGSEAFF. The CDR3 region has the DNA TGTGCCAGCACTTTGGGGGGGACAGGGGGGTCTGAAGCTTTCTTT.

This chain links TRBV28 with TRBJ2-5; 8 bases are a match to TRBD2. Per germline, CDR1 MDHEN and CDR2 SYDVKM. The CDR3 spans 15 residues. Trimming at V came to 6 bases and at J to 2 bases, leaving 8 bases not matched to a gene. CDR3 DNA sequence: TGTGCCAGCAGCCACTTGCGGGGGGAACAAGAGACCCAGTACTTC. Protein: CASSHLRGEQETQYF.

This chain uses TRBV14 with TRBJ2-7; TRBD2 matches 8 bases. The V and J ends lost 0 bases and 3 bases, in that order; junction bases with no gene match: 10. Germline lookup yields CDR1 SGHDN and CDR2 FVKESK. The CDR3 runs to 17 residues. The CDR3 loop reads CASSQEGGLAGFYEQYF. The CDR3 coding sequence is TGTGCCAGCAGCCAAGAGGGGGGGCTAGCGGGTTTCTACGAGCAGTACTTC.

As regards this clone: Other DNA sequences within the sample encode an identical CDR3. The chain links TRBV5-1 to TRBJ1-1; D is perhaps TRBD1 (5 bases). This CDR3 is built from 14 residues. CDR1 SGHRS and CDR2 YFSETQ come from the germline V gene. V dropped 0 bases and J dropped 3 bases, with 9 bases sitting between them. CDR3 DNA sequence: TGCGCCAGCAGCTTGGGCGCCAGGGACACTGAAGCTTTCTTT. Protein product: CASSLGARDTEAFF. The whole variable domain, filled in from reference TRBV5-1 and TRBJ1-1, reads KAGVTQTPRYLIKTRGQQVTLSCSPISGHRSVSWYQQTPGQGLQFLFEYFSETQRNKGNFPGRFSGRQFSNSRSEMNVSTLELGDSALYLCASSLGARDTEAFFGQGTRLTVV.

The chain uses TRBV9 and TRBJ2-1, with D possibly matching TRBD1 (6 bases). Trimming took off 5 bases at V and 9 bases at J, with 12 bases between the two ends. The CDR3 is 12 residues long. The V gene's germline CDR1 is SGDLS and CDR2 YYNGEE. CDR3 region: CASSGGQVEQFF. CDR3 bases: TGTGCCAGCAGTGGGGGCCAGGTTGAGCAGTTCTTC.

The V gene is TRBV15, the J gene TRBJ2-1; 16 nucleotides agree with TRBD2. Germline lookup yields CDR1 LNHNV and CDR2 YYDKDF (reference sequence). This CDR3 region has 17 residues. The J segment lost 9 bases and the V segment lost 5 bases, leaving 10 bases of the junction unmatched. For the CDR3, the DNA is TGTGCCACCAGCGGCGCCGGGACTAGCGGGAGGGTAGGTGAGCAGTTCTTC. The encoded protein is CATSGAGTSGRVGEQFF.

The chain carries TRBV15 and TRBJ2-3; 13 nucleotides agree with TRBD2. J gave up 3 bases and V 0 bases, and 3 bases lay outside the gene matches. The CDR3 contains 17 residues. CDR1 is LNHNV and CDR2 is YYDKDF in the germline V gene (reference sequence). CDR3 amino acids: CATSRDRLAGGTDTQYF. DNA of the CDR3: TGTGCCACCAGCAGAGACCGACTAGCGGGAGGTACAGATACGCAGTATTTT.

In this sample, this clone turned up a few times. The chain couples TRBV5-6 to TRBJ1-2; D may be TRBD1 (5 bases). Germline assignment: CDR1 SGHDT and CDR2 YYEEEE. V was trimmed by 0 bases and J by 3 bases, leaving 9 bases between them. The CDR3 runs 14 residues. DNA of the CDR3: TGTGCCAGCAGCTTGGTTCAGGGCCACTATGGCTACACCTTC. Its translation: CASSLVQGHYGYTF.

This sequence joins TRBV7-2 and TRBJ2-3, with 10 bases that match TRBD2. The V gene's germline CDR1 is SGHTA and CDR2 FQGNSA. The CDR3 spans 17 residues. The V gene end was trimmed by 1 base and the J gene end by 2 bases; junction bases not matched to a gene: 6. CDR3 DNA: TGTGCCAGCAGCTTAGAGCGGGAGGGCCCCAACACAGATACGCAGTATTTT. Translated, it gives CASSLEREGPNTDTQYF.

The chain has TRBV6-4 and TRBJ1-3, with 7 bases identical to TRBD1. CDR3 length: 18 amino acids. With V trimmed by 0 bases and J by 0 bases, 8 bases remained unmatched. Germline assignment: CDR1 MRHNA and CDR2 SNTAGT. The CDR3 sequence: CASSDSTGDPSSGNTIYF. CDR3 coding DNA: TGTGCCAGCAGTGACTCCACAGGGGATCCTAGCTCTGGAAACACCATATATTTT.

The chain has TRBV27 and TRBJ1-2; TRBD1 is a possible D gene (6 bases). Germline V gene lookup returns CDR1 MNHEY and CDR2 SMNVEV (reference sequence). The length of the CDR3 is 14 residues. V was cut by 5 bases and J by 3 bases, with 13 bases left in between. The CDR3, as DNA: TGTGCCAGCAGTCCCGGACAGCGTCACTATGGCTACACCTTC. Encoded protein: CASSPGQRHYGYTF.

The chain is built from TRBV5-1 and TRBJ1-1; unclear D gene. The germline V gene has CDR1 SGHRS and CDR2 YFSETQ. CDR3 length: 14 amino acids. V lost 0 bases and J 2 bases, leaving 8 bases between the germline ends. CDR3 in DNA: TGCGCCAGCAGCTTGGCTTCTAAAAACACTGAAGCTTTCTTT. Protein product: CASSLASKNTEAFF.

This clone appeared a few times. CDR3 sequence (DNA): TGTGCCAGCCGACAGGGCAATCAGCCCCAGCATTTT. Amino acids: CASRQGNQPQHF. The rearrangement joins TRBV6-1 to TRBJ1-5, with D maybe TRBD1 (6 bases). Trimming shortened V by 8 bases and J by 2 bases, and 7 bases separated the two germline ends. This CDR3 is 12 amino acids long. From germline, CDR1 is MNHNS and CDR2 SASEGT.

V and J are TRBV27 and TRBJ2-2; D might be TRBD2 (6 bases). Germline V gives CDR1 MNHEY, CDR2 SMNVEV (reference sequence). With 3 bases removed from V and 2 bases from J, the gap between germline ends came to 10 bases. This CDR3 contains 15 residues. DNA for the CDR3: TGTGCCAGCAGTTTTCTAGCGACCAACACCGGGGAGCTGTTTTTT. Protein product: CASSFLATNTGELFF.

V usage is TRBV10-3 and J usage is TRBJ2-5; 7 bases fit TRBD2. The CDR3 runs to 14 residues. The germline V gene encodes CDR1 ENHRY and CDR2 SYGVKD. V lost 4 bases, J lost 5 bases, and 7 bases stayed unmatched. This chain's CDR3 is CAISATSPMETQYF. The CDR3 DNA follows: TGTGCCATCAGTGCGACTAGCCCCATGGAGACCCAGTACTTC.

The chain recombines TRBV7-8 with TRBJ1-2; TRBD1 is a possible D gene (5 bases). V shed 4 bases and J shed 2 bases, with 5 bases lying between them. The CDR3 contains 12 residues. Germline V gene data show CDR1 as SGHVS and CDR2 as FQNEAQ. DNA of the CDR3: TGTGCCAGCAGCTCAGGGAACTATGGCTACACCTTC. As protein: CASSSGNYGYTF.

The CDR3 nucleotides read TGTGCCAGCAGTCCTCATCACAGGGGGTCGAGGTACTTC. Translation: CASSPHHRGSRYF. This sequence joins TRBV28 and TRBJ2-7; 8 nucleotides line up with TRBD1. The V gene end was trimmed by 5 bases and the J gene end by 12 bases; junction bases not matched to a gene: 12. CDR1 and CDR2 (germline): MDHEN, SYDVKM. This CDR3 is 13 amino acids long.

The DNA of the CDR3 is TGCGCCAGCAGCCCATGGACAGTGAGCTCTGGGGCCAACGTCCTGACTTTC. The encoded protein is CASSPWTVSSGANVLTF. The chain has TRBV4-3 and TRBJ2-6, with D possibly matching TRBD1 (6 bases). The ends were cut back, 4 bases at V and 0 bases at J, with 13 bases in the middle. Germline-derived CDR1 and CDR2 are LGHNA and YSLEER. The CDR3 consists of 17 residues.

This clone was counted a single time. This chain uses TRBV11-3 with TRBJ2-3; D unresolved. Germline-derived CDR1 and CDR2 are SGHNT and YENEEA. Trimming took 2 bases from V and 5 from J, leaving 8 bases between them. This CDR3 spans 13 amino acids. The CDR3 spells CASSLSTGDTQYF. The DNA for the CDR3 is TGTGCCAGCAGCTTAAGTACTGGAGATACGCAGTATTTT.

Regarding this clone: The junction differs from germline at one of its ends, possibly a read error. This chain links TRBV19 with TRBJ2-7; 9 bases are a match to TRBD1. The CDR3 contains 15 residues. From germline, CDR1 is LNHDA and CDR2 SQIVND (reference sequence). CDR3 amino acids: CASSMRTGVSHEQYF. Here the CDR3 DNA reads TGTGCCAGTAGTATGAGGACAGGGGTCTCCCACGAGCAGTACTTC.

The rearrangement joins TRBV25-1 to TRBJ2-2; the match to TRBD1 covers 12 bases. The CDR3 covers 17 residues. Germline V CDR1 and CDR2: MGHDK, SYGVNS. Losses at the gene ends were 3 bases for V and 4 bases for J; bases not matched to a gene: 6. The CDR3 coding sequence is TGTGCCAGCAGTGACCGGGACAGGGGGCATGTCACCGGGGAGCTGTTTTTT. Encoded protein: CASSDRDRGHVTGELFF.